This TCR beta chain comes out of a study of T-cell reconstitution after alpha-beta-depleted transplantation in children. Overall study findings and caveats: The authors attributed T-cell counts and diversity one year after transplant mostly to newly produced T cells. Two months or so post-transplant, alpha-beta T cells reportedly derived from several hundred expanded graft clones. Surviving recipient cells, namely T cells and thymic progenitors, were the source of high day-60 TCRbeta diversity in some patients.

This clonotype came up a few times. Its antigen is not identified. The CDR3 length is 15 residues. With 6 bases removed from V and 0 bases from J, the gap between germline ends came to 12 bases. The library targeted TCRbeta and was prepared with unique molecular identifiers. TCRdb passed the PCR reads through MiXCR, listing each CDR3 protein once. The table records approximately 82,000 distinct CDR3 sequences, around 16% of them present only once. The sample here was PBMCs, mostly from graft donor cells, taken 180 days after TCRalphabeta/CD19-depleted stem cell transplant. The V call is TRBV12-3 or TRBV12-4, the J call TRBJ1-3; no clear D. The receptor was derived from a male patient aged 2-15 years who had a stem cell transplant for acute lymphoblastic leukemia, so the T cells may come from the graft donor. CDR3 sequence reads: CASSAPGVSGNTIYF. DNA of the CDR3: TGTGCCAGCAGCGCCCCCGGGGTCTCTGGAAACACCATATATTTT.